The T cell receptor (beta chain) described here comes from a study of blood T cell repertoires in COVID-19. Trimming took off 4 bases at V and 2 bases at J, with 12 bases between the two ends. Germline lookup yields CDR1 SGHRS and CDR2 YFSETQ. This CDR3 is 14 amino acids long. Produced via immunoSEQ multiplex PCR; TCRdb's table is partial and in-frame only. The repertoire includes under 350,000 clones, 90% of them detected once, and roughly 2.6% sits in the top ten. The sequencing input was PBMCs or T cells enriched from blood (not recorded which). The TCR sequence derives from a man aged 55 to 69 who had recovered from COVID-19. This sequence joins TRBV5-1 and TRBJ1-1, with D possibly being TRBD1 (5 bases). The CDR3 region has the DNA TGCGCCAGCAGCAACAGGCTCGGTAACACTGAAGCTTTCTTT. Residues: CASSNRLGNTEAFF.